Below are 30 T cell receptor beta chains sequenced from a single sample in a study of blood T cell repertoires in COVID-19. The protocol was immunoSEQ multiplex PCR, while the TCRdb copy is restricted to in-frame clones and leaves out a portion. This sample has 150,000 to 200,000 clones, with roughly 76% found just once. Sequenced material: peripheral blood. The receptors come from a woman aged 80 or over with COVID-19, enrolled during active disease.

The J gene is TRBJ2-3, the V gene TRBV24-1; a weak D match, TRBD1 (6 bases). Germline CDR1 is KGHDR and CDR2 is SFDVKD. Trimming removed 0 bases at V and 3 bases at J, with 12 bases between. The CDR3 loop spans 16 amino acids. The CDR3 protein is CATSDLRGWETDTQYF. Here the CDR3 DNA reads TGTGCCACCAGTGATTTGAGGGGGTGGGAGACAGATACGCAGTATTTT.

The V and J genes are TRBV7-2 and TRBJ1-2, with D uncertain. V was cut by 1 base and J by 1 base, with 13 bases left in between. The length of the CDR3 is 16 residues. Germline CDR1 and CDR2: SGHTA and FQGNSA. CDR3 sequence (DNA): TGTGCCAGCAGCTTAGTAAGAGGTCGGGATAACTATGGCTACACCTTC. Its translation: CASSLVRGRDNYGYTF.

This clone appeared a single time. The CDR3 sequence: CASSVSGTGTQPQHF. The DNA of the CDR3 is TGTGCCAGCAGCGTCTCCGGGACAGGGACTCAGCCCCAGCATTTT. J is TRBJ1-5 and V is TRBV7-9; TRBD1 aligns across 9 bases. The CDR3 runs 15 residues. The junction had 8 bases not matched to a gene; V was cut back by 5 bases and J by 6 bases. The germline V gene encodes CDR1 SEHNR and CDR2 FQNEAQ (reference sequence).

The rearrangement joins TRBV15 to TRBJ2-3; TRBD2 matches 11 bases. The CDR3 length is 20 residues. The ends lost 1 base at V and 4 bases at J; junction bases unmatched: 16. Germline V gene sequence: CDR1 LNHNV, CDR2 YYDKDF (reference sequence). CDR3 amino acids: CATSRGGRLAGPEGADTQYF. The DNA for the CDR3 is TGTGCCACCAGCAGAGGGGGAAGACTAGCGGGGCCGGAAGGGGCAGATACGCAGTATTTT.

V is TRBV20-1 and J is TRBJ2-7; the D is unclear. Germline assignment: CDR1 DFQATT and CDR2 SNEGSKA (reference sequence). With 3 bases removed from V and 5 bases from J, the gap between germline ends came to 17 bases. The CDR3 is 14 amino acids. The DNA for the CDR3 is TGCAGTGCTAGTACTGCCCCTCCGAACCACGAGCAGTACTTC. Its protein product is CSASTAPPNHEQYF.

V usage is TRBV7-2 and J usage is TRBJ2-7; 10 nucleotides align to TRBD1. The CDR3 sequence is 15 residues long. Per the germline V gene, CDR1 is SGHTA and CDR2 is FQGNSA. The ends lost 5 bases at V and 2 bases at J; junction bases unmatched: 6. Here the CDR3 reads CASSPGTGDPYEQYF. Written as DNA, the CDR3 is TGTGCCAGCAGCCCCGGGACAGGGGACCCCTACGAGCAGTACTTC.

This sequence joins TRBV6-5 and TRBJ1-2; TRBD1 is a possible D gene (6 bases). The CDR3 sequence is 15 residues long. The V end lost 2 bases, the J end lost 8 bases, and 18 bases lay between the germline ends. Germline CDR1 reads MNHEY; CDR2 reads SVGAGI. Here the CDR3 DNA reads TGTGCCAGCAGTTACCTACAGGGTGCTATTTGGGGCTACACCTTC. Protein product: CASSYLQGAIWGYTF.

On this clone itself: At one end the junction does not follow the germline gene, possibly because of a read error. The J gene is TRBJ1-1, the V gene TRBV5-6, with 9 bases matching TRBD1. The CDR3 is 14 residues long. CDR1 is SGHDT, CDR2 YYEEEE, per germline. CDR3 loop: CASRLGQGNTEAFF. CDR3 sequence (DNA): TGTGCCAGCAGATTGGGACAGGGAAACACTGAAGCTTTCTTT.

The chain uses TRBV6-5 and TRBJ2-5; 7 bases are a match to TRBD2. After removal of 8 bases from V and 2 bases from J, the junction contained 5 bases not matched to a gene. The V gene's germline CDR1 is MNHEY and CDR2 SVGAGI. The CDR3 is made up of 13 amino acids. The DNA for the CDR3 is TGTGCCAGCGCCGGGAGGAGTCAAGAGACCCAGTACTTC. Its translation is CASAGRSQETQYF.

This clone was counted between two and nine times. The chain combines TRBV2 with TRBJ1-1; D not resolved. This CDR3 spans 12 amino acids. Germline V gene data show CDR1 as SNHLY and CDR2 as FYNNEI. The V end lost 6 bases, the J end lost 0 bases, and 5 bases lay between the germline ends. The CDR3 loop is CASRQMNTEAFF. CDR3 bases: TGTGCCAGCAGACAGATGAACACTGAAGCTTTCTTT.

CDR3 DNA: TGTGCCAGCAGCGTAGCTCTGGATAGCGAGCAGTTCTTC. This encodes CASSVALDSEQFF. This chain connects TRBV9 to TRBJ2-1; no clear D. CDR1 is SGDLS and CDR2 is YYNGEE in the germline V gene. V lost 0 bases to trimming and J lost 10 bases, with 11 bases between them. This CDR3 has 13 residues.

The rearrangement joins TRBV24-1 to TRBJ1-5; 7 bases align to TRBD1. Germline V gene sequence: CDR1 KGHDR, CDR2 SFDVKD. The CDR3 consists of 16 residues. With 10 bases clipped from V and 3 bases from J, the junction kept 14 bases outside the gene matches. The CDR3 sequence: CATGDREIGTNQPQHF. CDR3 nucleotides: TGTGCCACGGGCGACAGGGAAATAGGGACCAATCAGCCCCAGCATTTT.

This clone appeared once. The DNA for the CDR3 is TGCAGTGCTAGTCACGAGGGGGGGAGCCAAGAGACCCAGTACTTC. Residues: CSASHEGGSQETQYF. The chain carries TRBV20-1 and TRBJ2-5; TRBD2 is a possible D gene (7 bases). This CDR3 is built from 15 residues. The germline gives CDR1 DFQATT, CDR2 SNEGSKA (reference sequence). The V gene lost 3 bases and the J gene lost 1 base, with 15 bases spanning the gap.

The chain has TRBV2 and TRBJ1-3; 7 bases are shared with TRBD1. Germline V lookup: CDR1 SNHLY, CDR2 FYNNEI. The CDR3 covers 14 residues. Trimming at V came to 2 bases and at J to 5 bases, leaving 3 bases not matched to a gene. CDR3 DNA sequence: TGTGCCAGCAGTGAACTGACAGGGCGAAACACCATATATTTT. Encoded protein: CASSELTGRNTIYF.

This clone was picked up a small number of times. The chain recombines TRBV7-9 with TRBJ2-3; weak D call: TRBD1 (5 bases). The CDR3 length is 14 residues. The germline CDR1 and CDR2 sequences are SEHNR and FQNEAQ (reference sequence). V was cut by 5 bases and J by 4 bases, with 13 bases left in between. CDR3 sequence (DNA): TGTGCCAGCAGCCGTACAGGAGTGTCAGATACGCAGTATTTT. Encoded protein: CASSRTGVSDTQYF.

The V call is TRBV14, the J call TRBJ1-1; D remains ambiguous. Trimming removed 3 bases from V and 4 bases from J, with 9 bases in between. This CDR3 comprises 13 residues. Germline V gene sequence: CDR1 SGHDN, CDR2 FVKESK. The CDR3 DNA reads TGTGCCAGCAGCCATTGGGAGACCACTGAAGCTTTCTTT. Protein: CASSHWETTEAFF.

The V and J genes are TRBV4-3 and TRBJ2-2; D is ambiguous. V lost 0 bases and J 5 bases, leaving 7 bases between the germline ends. The V gene's germline CDR1 is LGHNA and CDR2 YSLEER. The CDR3 consists of 14 residues. CDR3 DNA sequence: TGCGCCAGCAGCCAAGAAACGCGGACCGGGGAGCTGTTTTTT. Its protein is CASSQETRTGELFF.

The V call is TRBV30, the J call TRBJ1-4, with a tentative D call TRBD1 (5 bases). The V gene's germline CDR1 is GTSNPN and CDR2 SVGIG (reference sequence). The CDR3 is made up of 16 amino acids. The V end lost 1 base, the J end lost 1 base, and 13 bases lay between the germline ends. The CDR3 reads CAWSEDRLVTNEKLFF. CDR3 coding DNA: TGTGCCTGGAGTGAAGACAGATTGGTAACTAATGAAAAACTGTTTTTT. Based on the CDR3 plus reference TRBV30 and TRBJ1-4, the full variable domain is SQTIHQWPATLVQPVGSPLSLECTVEGTSNPNLYWYRQAAGRGLQLLFYSVGIGQISSEVPQNLSASRPQDRQFILSSKKLLLSDSGFYLCAWSEDRLVTNEKLFFGSGTQLSVL.

The CDR3 bases are TGCGCCAGCAGCTTGGGGCCCTCTAACACTGAAGCTTTCTTT. It codes for CASSLGPSNTEAFF. The V gene is TRBV5-1, the J gene TRBJ1-1; no firm D call. This CDR3 contains 14 residues. Germline V lookup: CDR1 SGHRS, CDR2 YFSETQ. Trimming removed 0 bases at V and 2 bases at J, with 8 bases between. The entire variable domain, with the rest obtained from reference TRBV5-1 and TRBJ1-1, is as follows: KAGVTQTPRYLIKTRGQQVTLSCSPISGHRSVSWYQQTPGQGLQFLFEYFSETQRNKGNFPGRFSGRQFSNSRSEMNVSTLELGDSALYLCASSLGPSNTEAFFGQGTRLTVV.

This sequence joins TRBV5-1 and TRBJ1-2; no clear D. The V end was cut by 3 bases, the J end by 6 bases, with 12 bases between. Germline values: CDR1 SGHRS, CDR2 YFSETQ. The CDR3 contains 13 residues. The CDR3: CASSWAMEDGYTF. CDR3 nucleotide sequence: TGCGCCAGCAGCTGGGCTATGGAGGATGGCTACACCTTC.

The chain uses TRBV25-1 and TRBJ2-7; 9 bases fit TRBD1. Germline lookup yields CDR1 MGHDK and CDR2 SYGVNS. J was trimmed by 2 bases and V by 4 bases; bases with no gene match: 6. The CDR3 consists of 15 residues. The CDR3 nucleotides read TGTGCCAGCAGTGGGTTGGACAGGGGAACCTACGAGCAGTACTTC. Translated, it gives CASSGLDRGTYEQYF.

In its sample, this clone was seen once. J is TRBJ2-1 and V is TRBV4-2, with TRBD2 as a possible D gene (6 bases). CDR3 length: 15 amino acids. CDR1 is LGHNA, CDR2 YNFKEQ, per germline. The V and J ends lost 1 base and 10 bases respectively, with 17 bases between them. This CDR3 is CASSQVELAAGEQFF. As DNA, the CDR3 is TGTGCCAGCAGCCAAGTCGAGCTAGCCGCGGGGGAGCAGTTCTTC.

With respect to this clone: The identical CDR3 is also encoded by other nucleotide sequences in the sample. The gene calls are TRBV30 and TRBJ1-6, with TRBD1 as a possible D gene (5 bases). In germline, CDR1 is GTSNPN, CDR2 SVGIG (reference sequence). The CDR3 covers 14 residues. The V gene lost 3 bases and the J gene lost 8 bases, with 14 bases spanning the gap. CDR3 DNA sequence: TGTGCCTGGAGCGTGGACAATGCCCATTCACCCCTCCACTTT. Amino acids: CAWSVDNAHSPLHF.

The gene calls are TRBV5-1 and TRBJ1-6, with 10 bases aligning to TRBD1. V gave up 4 bases and J gave up 6 bases; unmatched junction bases: 4. Germline V CDR1 and CDR2: SGHRS, YFSETQ. This CDR3 has 15 amino acids. The CDR3 DNA is TGCGCCAGCAGCACGGGACAGGGGAGTAATTCACCCCTCCACTTT. Protein product: CASSTGQGSNSPLHF.

The DNA of the CDR3 is TGTGCCAGCTCCATCACCAGCGACAGCCGCCTCTATGGCTACACCTTC. It encodes CASSITSDSRLYGYTF. The V and J genes are TRBV18 and TRBJ1-2; D is possibly TRBD1 (5 bases). Germline lookup yields CDR1 KGHSH and CDR2 LQKENI. CDR3 length equals 16 residues. V dropped 6 bases and J dropped 4 bases, with 21 bases sitting between them.

The chain joins TRBV5-1 to TRBJ2-5, with TRBD1 matching 9 bases. V shed 6 bases, J shed 1 base, and the junction held 10 bases outside the gene matches. The CDR3 is 16 residues long. From germline, CDR1 is SGHRS and CDR2 YFSETQ. Here the CDR3 reads CASTPQQTGGQETQYF. The CDR3 DNA is TGCGCCAGCACACCACAACAGACAGGGGGCCAAGAGACCCAGTACTTC.

The chain uses TRBV27 and TRBJ1-1; a possible D gene is TRBD1 (5 bases). The V and J ends lost 1 base and 1 base respectively, with 13 bases between them. This CDR3 has 16 residues. CDR1 is MNHEY, CDR2 SMNVEV, per germline (reference sequence). The CDR3, as DNA: TGTGCCAGCAGTTTATTCTCCCTCGGACAGAACACTGAAGCTTTCTTT. Encoded protein: CASSLFSLGQNTEAFF.

The J gene is TRBJ1-1, the V gene TRBV7-9, with unresolved D. In germline, CDR1 is SEHNR, CDR2 FQNEAQ (reference sequence). CDR3 size: 15 residues. V was cut by 5 bases and J by 0 bases, with 13 bases left in between. CDR3 sequence: CASSPLGGVNTEAFF. The CDR3 DNA sequence: TGTGCCAGCAGCCCTCTGGGAGGAGTGAACACTGAAGCTTTCTTT.

In this sample, this clone turned up once. CDR3 bases: TGTGCCAGCACCTGGACAGGGGGCACTGAAGCTTTCTTT. Its protein is CASTWTGGTEAFF. The chain links TRBV2 to TRBJ1-1; 10 bases line up with TRBD1. This CDR3 comprises 13 residues. The V segment lost 7 bases and the J segment 4 bases; nucleotides outside the gene matches: 3. Germline V gives CDR1 SNHLY, CDR2 FYNNEI.

This chain joins TRBV18 and TRBJ2-3; TRBD2 agrees at 13 bases. Germline CDR1 reads KGHSH; CDR2 reads LQKENI. The CDR3 loop spans 16 amino acids. The junction had 2 bases not matched to a gene; V was cut back by 1 base and J by 4 bases. CDR3 sequence reads: CASSPRTSGSADTQYF. DNA for the CDR3: TGTGCCAGCTCACCACGGACTAGCGGGAGCGCAGATACGCAGTATTTT.